This note documents a single T cell receptor (beta chain) sequence. Its antigen is currently unknown. Over several immunoSEQ plates, each subset's genomic DNA was distributed in even portions. The DNA input per sorted-subset replicate PCR was 150 to 200 ng, corresponding to 28,000 or so T cell genomes. The protocol was immunoSEQ multiplex PCR, while the TCRdb copy is restricted to in-frame clones and leaves out a portion. The table records about 680,000 clones, approximately 74% of them present only once. The CDR3 sequence is 14 residues long. V lost 1 base and J 1 base, leaving 7 bases between the germline ends. Germline V gene lookup returns CDR1 MNHEY and CDR2 SVGAGI. The data were obtained in a study of shared clonotypes between healthy human individuals. Broader study findings: Incomplete sequencing of sorted subsets was indicated by rarefaction despite large depth.

This receptor was obtained from a woman aged 30 to 39 in good health. This chain uses TRBV6-5 with TRBJ1-1, with D uncertain. The sequenced sample consisted of memory CD4+ T cells sorted from blood. Subset of the sample: CD45RA-negative fraction. The CDR3 sequence: CASSYLAGNTEAFF. The CDR3 nucleotides are TGTGCCAGCAGTTACTTAGCAGGGAACACTGAAGCTTTCTTT.